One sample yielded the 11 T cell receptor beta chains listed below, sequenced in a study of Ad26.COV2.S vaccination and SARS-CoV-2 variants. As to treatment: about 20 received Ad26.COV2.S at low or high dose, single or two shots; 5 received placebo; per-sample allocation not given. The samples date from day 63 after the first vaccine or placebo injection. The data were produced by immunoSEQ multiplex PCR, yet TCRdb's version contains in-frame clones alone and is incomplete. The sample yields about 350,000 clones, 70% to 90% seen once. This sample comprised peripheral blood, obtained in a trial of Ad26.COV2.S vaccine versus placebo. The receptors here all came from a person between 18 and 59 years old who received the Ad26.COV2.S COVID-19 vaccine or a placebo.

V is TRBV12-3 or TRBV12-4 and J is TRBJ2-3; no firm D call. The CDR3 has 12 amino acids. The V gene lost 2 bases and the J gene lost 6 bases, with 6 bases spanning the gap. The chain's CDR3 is CASSLFGDTQYF. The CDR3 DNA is TGTGCCAGCAGTTTATTCGGGGATACGCAGTATTTT.

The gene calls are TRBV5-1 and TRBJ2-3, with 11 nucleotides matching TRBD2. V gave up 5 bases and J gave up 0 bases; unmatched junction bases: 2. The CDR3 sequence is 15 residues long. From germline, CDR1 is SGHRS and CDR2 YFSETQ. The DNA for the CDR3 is TGCGCCAGCAGTCGGACTAGCGGGAGCACAGATACGCAGTATTTT. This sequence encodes CASSRTSGSTDTQYF.

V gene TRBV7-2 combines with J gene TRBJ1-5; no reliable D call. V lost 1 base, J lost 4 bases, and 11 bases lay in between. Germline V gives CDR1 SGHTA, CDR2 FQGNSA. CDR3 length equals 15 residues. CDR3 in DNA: TGTGCCAGCAGCTTAGTTTTTAGAGGGAATCAGCCCCAGCATTTT. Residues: CASSLVFRGNQPQHF. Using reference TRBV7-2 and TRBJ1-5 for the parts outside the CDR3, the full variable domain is GAGVSQSPSNKVTEKGKDVELRCDPISGHTALYWYRQSLGQGLEFLIYFQGNSAPDKSGLPSDRFSAERTGGSVSTLTIQRTQQEDSAVYLCASSLVFRGNQPQHFGDGTRLSIL.

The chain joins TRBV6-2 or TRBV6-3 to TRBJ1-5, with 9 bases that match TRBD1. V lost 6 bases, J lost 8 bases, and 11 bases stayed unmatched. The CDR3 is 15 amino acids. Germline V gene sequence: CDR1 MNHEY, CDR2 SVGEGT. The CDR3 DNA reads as TGTGCCAGCAGCCCTCGCCGGGACAGGGTTGAGCCCCAGCATTTT. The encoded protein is CASSPRRDRVEPQHF.

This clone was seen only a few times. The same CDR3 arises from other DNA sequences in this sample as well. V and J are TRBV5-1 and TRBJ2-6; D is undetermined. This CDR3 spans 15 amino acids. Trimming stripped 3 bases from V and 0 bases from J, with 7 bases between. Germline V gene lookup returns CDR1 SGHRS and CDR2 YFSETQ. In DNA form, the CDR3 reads TGCGCCAGCAGCTCACCCGGCTCTGGGGCCAACGTCCTGACTTTC. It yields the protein CASSSPGSGANVLTF.

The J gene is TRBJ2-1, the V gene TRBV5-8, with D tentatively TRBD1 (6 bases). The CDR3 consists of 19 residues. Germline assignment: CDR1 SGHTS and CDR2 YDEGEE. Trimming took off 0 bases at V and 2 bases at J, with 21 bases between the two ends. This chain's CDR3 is CASSLARNVMDSTYNEQFF. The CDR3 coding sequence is TGTGCCAGCAGCTTGGCGAGAAATGTTATGGACAGCACCTACAATGAGCAGTTCTTC.

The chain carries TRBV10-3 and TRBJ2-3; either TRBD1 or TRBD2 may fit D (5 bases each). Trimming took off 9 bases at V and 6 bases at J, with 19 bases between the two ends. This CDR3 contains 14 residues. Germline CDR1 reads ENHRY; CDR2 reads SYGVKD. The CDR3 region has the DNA TGTGCCATTTCCGATAGGGACGGGGCGGATACGCAGTATTTT. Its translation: CAISDRDGADTQYF.

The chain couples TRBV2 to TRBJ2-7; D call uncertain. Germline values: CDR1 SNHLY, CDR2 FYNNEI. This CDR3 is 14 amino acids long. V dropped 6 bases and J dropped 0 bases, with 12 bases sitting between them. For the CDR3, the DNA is TGTGCCAGCAGGCCCTGGGTTAGCTCCTACGAGCAGTACTTC. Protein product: CASRPWVSSYEQYF.

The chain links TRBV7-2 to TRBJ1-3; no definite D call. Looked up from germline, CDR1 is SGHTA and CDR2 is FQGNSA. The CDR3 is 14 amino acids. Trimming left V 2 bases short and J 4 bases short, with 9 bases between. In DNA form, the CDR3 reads TGTGCCAGCAGCTTAAGGGTACGCGGAAACACCATATATTTT. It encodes CASSLRVRGNTIYF.

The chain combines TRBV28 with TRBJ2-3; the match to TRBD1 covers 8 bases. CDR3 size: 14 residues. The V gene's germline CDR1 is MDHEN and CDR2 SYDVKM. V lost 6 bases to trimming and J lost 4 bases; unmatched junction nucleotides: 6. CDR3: CASSDTGGADTQYF. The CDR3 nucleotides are TGTGCCAGCAGCGATACAGGGGGAGCAGATACGCAGTATTTT.

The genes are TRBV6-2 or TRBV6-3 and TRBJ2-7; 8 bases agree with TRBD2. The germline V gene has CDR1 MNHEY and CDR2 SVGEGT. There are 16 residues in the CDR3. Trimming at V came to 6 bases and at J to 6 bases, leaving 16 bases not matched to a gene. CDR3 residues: CASSQEFTGGRVEQYF. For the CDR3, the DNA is TGTGCCAGCAGCCAAGAGTTTACGGGAGGGCGAGTCGAGCAGTACTTC.